The following is a TCR beta chain sequence with its context. The CDR3 runs 17 residues. The germline CDR1 and CDR2 sequences are SGHNT and YENEEA. Trimming removed 1 base from V and 5 bases from J; junction bases left unmatched: 10. Survey-level immunoSEQ sequencing profiled the TCR beta repertoire. TCRdb's copy holds only in-frame clones and misses some; the assay was immunoSEQ multiplex PCR. The repertoire consists of some 70,000 clones, with over 85% occurring once and the leading ten covering around 4.6%. This chain uses TRBV11-3 with TRBJ2-3, with 9 bases aligning to TRBD2. Sequenced sample: PBMCs. This TCR was recovered from a man between 35 and 55 years old with rheumatoid arthritis. The CDR3 region has the DNA TGTGCCAGCAGCTTAGGGTTTGGCGGGGGGGCCATAGATACGCAGTATTTT. As protein: CASSLGFGGGAIDTQYF.